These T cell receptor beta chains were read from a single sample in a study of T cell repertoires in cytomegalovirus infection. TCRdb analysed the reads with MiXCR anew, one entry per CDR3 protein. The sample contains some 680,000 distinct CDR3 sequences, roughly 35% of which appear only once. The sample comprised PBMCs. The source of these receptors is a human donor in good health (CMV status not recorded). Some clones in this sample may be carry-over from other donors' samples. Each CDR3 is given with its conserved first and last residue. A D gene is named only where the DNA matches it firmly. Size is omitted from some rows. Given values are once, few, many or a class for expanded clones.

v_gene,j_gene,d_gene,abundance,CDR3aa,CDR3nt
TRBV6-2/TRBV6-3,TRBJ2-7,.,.,CASSATRGGEQYF,TGTGCCAGCAGCGCCACGAGGGGCGGTGAGCAGTACTTC
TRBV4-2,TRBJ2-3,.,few,CASSQVVGKATDTQYF,TGTGCCAGCAGCCAAGTTGTCGGGAAGGCTACAGATACGCAGTATTTT
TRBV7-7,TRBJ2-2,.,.,CASSFLSTGELFF,TGTGCTAGCAGCTTTCTTTCCACCGGGGAGCTGTTTTTT
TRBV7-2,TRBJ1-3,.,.,CASSPVGGLHSGNTIYF,TGTGCCAGCAGCCCTGTGGGGGGGCTCCACTCTGGAAACACCATATATTTT
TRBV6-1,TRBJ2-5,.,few,CASSEFPPLVTAGETQYF,TGTGCCAGCAGTGAATTCCCTCCCCTCGTTACCGCAGGAGAGACCCAGTACTTC
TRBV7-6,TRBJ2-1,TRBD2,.,CASSFRTSSANQFF,TGTGCCAGCAGCTTTCGGACTAGCAGCGCAAATCAGTTCTTC
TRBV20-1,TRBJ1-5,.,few,CSANQGYSNQPQHF,TGCAGTGCAAATCAGGGGTATAGCAATCAGCCCCAGCATTTT
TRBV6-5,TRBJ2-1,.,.,CASSYTAWSYNEQFF,TGTGCCAGCAGTTACACAGCTTGGTCCTACAATGAGCAGTTCTTC
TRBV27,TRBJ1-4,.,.,CASSLGRDKKLFF,TGTGCCAGCAGTCTAGGACGGGACAAAAAACTGTTTTTT
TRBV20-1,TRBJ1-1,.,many,CSARGWLGESVNTEAFF,TGCAGTGCTAGAGGATGGTTAGGAGAGTCGGTGAACACTGAAGCTTTCTTT
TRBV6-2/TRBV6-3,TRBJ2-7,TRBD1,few,CASSNSGQGTTQQYF,TGTGCCAGCAGTAATTCCGGACAGGGTACTACGCAGCAGTACTTC
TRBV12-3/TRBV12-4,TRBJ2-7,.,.,CASSLRPSYEQYF,TGTGCCAGCAGTTTGAGACCATCCTACGAGCAGTACTTC
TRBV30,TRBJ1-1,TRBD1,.,CAWTTGQGNTEAFF,TGTGCCTGGACTACAGGACAGGGTAACACTGAAGCTTTCTTT
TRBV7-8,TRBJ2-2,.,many,CASRSGQTGELFF,TGTGCCAGCAGATCAGGACAGACCGGGGAGCTGTTTTTT
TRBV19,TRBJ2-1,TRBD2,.,CASSIGDSGHNEQFF,TGTGCCAGTAGTATAGGGGATAGCGGGCACAATGAGCAGTTCTTC
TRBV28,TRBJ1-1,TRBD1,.,CASSLRRVQGASEAFF,TGTGCCAGCAGTTTGCGTCGGGTGCAGGGGGCCAGTGAAGCTTTCTTT
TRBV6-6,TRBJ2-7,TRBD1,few,CASSFITGGDWNEQYF,TGTGCCAGCAGTTTCATTACAGGGGGAGATTGGAACGAGCAGTACTTC
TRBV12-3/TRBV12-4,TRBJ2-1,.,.,CASSLQGRNEQFF,TGTGCCAGCAGTTTACAGGGTAGAAATGAGCAGTTCTTC
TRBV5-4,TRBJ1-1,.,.,CASSLGGAETEAFF,TGTGCCAGCAGCTTGGGTGGGGCCGAGACTGAAGCTTTCTTT
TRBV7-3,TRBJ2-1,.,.,CASSSPPRDSAQPHRKEQFF,TGTGCCAGCAGCTCCCCTCCCCGGGACTCAGCACAGCCCCACCGCAAGGAGCAGTTCTTC
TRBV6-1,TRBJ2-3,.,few,CASSDRFTDTQYF,TGTGCCAGCAGCGACAGATTCACAGATACGCAGTATTTT
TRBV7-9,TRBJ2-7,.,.,CASNRRDNPYEQYF,TGTGCCAGCAACCGCCGGGACAACCCCTACGAGCAGTACTTC
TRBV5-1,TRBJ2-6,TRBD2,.,CASSLIAGGPGSGANVLTF,TGCGCCAGCAGCTTGATAGCGGGGGGGCCTGGATCTGGGGCCAACGTCCTGACTTTC
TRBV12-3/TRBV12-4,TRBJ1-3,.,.,CASSPGGGGGHTIYF,TGTGCCAGCAGCCCGGGGGGGGGAGGGGGACACACCATATATTTT
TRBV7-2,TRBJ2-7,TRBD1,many,CASSLRAGGLYEQYF,TGTGCCAGCAGCTTAAGGGCAGGGGGCCTCTACGAGCAGTACTTC
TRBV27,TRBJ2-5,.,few,CASRPRGAQETQYF,TGTGCCAGCAGGCCGCGGGGCGCTCAAGAGACCCAGTACTTC
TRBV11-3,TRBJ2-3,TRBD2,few,CASSFWSGGNSNTQYF,TGTGCCAGCAGCTTTTGGAGCGGGGGGAATTCAAATACGCAGTATTTT
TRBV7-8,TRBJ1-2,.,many,CASSLGRIAHGYTF,TGTGCCAGCAGCTTGGGGCGCATAGCCCATGGCTACACCTTC
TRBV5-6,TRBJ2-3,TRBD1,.,CASGVDRVRTDTQYF,TGTGCCAGCGGGGTCGACAGGGTACGCACAGATACGCAGTATTTT
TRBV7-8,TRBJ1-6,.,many,CASSVDNSPLHF,TGTGCCAGCAGCGTTGACAATTCACCCCTCCACTTT
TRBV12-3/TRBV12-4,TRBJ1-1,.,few,CASSYEAGGNTEAFF,TGTGCCAGCAGTTACGAAGCCGGTGGGAACACTGAAGCTTTCTTT
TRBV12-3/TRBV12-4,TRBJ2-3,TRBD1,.,CASSLYPGQGKDTQYF,TGTGCCAGCAGTTTATACCCGGGACAGGGAAAAGATACGCAGTATTTT
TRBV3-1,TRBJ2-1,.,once,CASLLTGGTYNEQFF,TGTGCCAGCCTACTCACGGGGGGCACGTACAATGAGCAGTTCTTC
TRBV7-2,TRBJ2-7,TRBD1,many,CASSEPGQGIAGPYEQYF,TGTGCCAGCAGCGAACCGGGACAGGGAATTGCGGGCCCCTACGAGCAGTACTTC
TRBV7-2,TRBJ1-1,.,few,CASSPRVVTEAFF,TGTGCCAGCAGCCCCCGTGTTGTCACTGAAGCTTTCTTT
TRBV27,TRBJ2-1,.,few,CASRLGPGNYNEQFF,TGTGCCAGCAGATTGGGTCCGGGAAACTACAATGAGCAGTTCTTC
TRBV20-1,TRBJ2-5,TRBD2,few,CSATTSSGRMFGETQYF,TGCAGTGCTACTACTTCTAGCGGGAGGATGTTCGGAGAGACCCAGTACTTC
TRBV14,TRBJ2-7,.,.,CASSQLRGPPYEQYF,TGTGCCAGCAGCCAGTTAAGGGGCCCGCCCTACGAGCAGTACTTC
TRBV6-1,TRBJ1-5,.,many,CASRSYSNQPQHF,TGTGCCAGCAGAAGCTATAGCAATCAGCCCCAGCATTTT
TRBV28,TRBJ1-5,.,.,CATSLQYSNQPQHF,TGTGCCACCAGCCTACAGTATAGCAATCAGCCCCAGCATTTT
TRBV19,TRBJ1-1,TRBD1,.,CASSIQTGVITEAFF,TGTGCCAGTAGTATTCAGACAGGGGTCATCACTGAAGCTTTCTTT
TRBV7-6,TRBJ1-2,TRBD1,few,CASSPDRSGGYTF,TGTGCCAGCAGCCCGGACAGGTCGGGTGGCTACACCTTC
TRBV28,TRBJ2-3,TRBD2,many,CASRGTSGMWTDTQYF,TGTGCCAGCAGGGGGACTAGCGGAATGTGGACAGATACGCAGTATTTT
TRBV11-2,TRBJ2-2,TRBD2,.,CASSLGFGLAGVFAGELFF,TGTGCCAGCAGCTTAGGGTTCGGACTAGCGGGAGTATTCGCCGGGGAGCTGTTTTTT
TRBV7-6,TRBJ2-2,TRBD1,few,CASSLSGSGTARRELFF,TGTGCCAGCAGCTTAAGTGGTTCCGGGACAGCACGCCGGGAGCTGTTTTTT
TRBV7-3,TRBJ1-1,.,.,CASSGPPEAPSTEAFF,TGTGCCAGCAGCGGCCCTCCCGAAGCCCCTTCCACTGAAGCTTTCTTT
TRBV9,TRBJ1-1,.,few,CASSVATGTEAFF,TGTGCCAGCAGCGTAGCCACAGGGACTGAAGCTTTCTTT
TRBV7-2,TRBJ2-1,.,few,CASSLRILVSYNEQFF,TGTGCCAGCAGCTTAAGGATTCTCGTATCCTACAATGAGCAGTTCTTC
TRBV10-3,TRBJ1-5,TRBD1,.,CAISPGQGSGQPQHF,TGTGCCATCAGTCCGGGACAGGGGTCGGGGCAGCCCCAGCATTTT
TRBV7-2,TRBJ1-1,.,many,CASSLWPMGGNTEAFF,TGTGCCAGCAGCTTATGGCCTATGGGGGGGAACACTGAAGCTTTCTTT
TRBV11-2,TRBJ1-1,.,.,CASSFAGNRGTEAFF,TGTGCCAGCAGCTTTGCCGGAAATCGGGGCACTGAAGCTTTCTTT
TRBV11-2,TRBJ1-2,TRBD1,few,CASSDFRDRGRGYTF,TGTGCCAGCAGCGACTTCCGGGACAGGGGTCGGGGCTACACCTTC
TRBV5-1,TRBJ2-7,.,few,CASSSERVPYEQYF,TGCGCCAGCAGCTCAGAGCGGGTACCCTACGAGCAGTACTTC
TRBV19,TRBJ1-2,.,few,CASRTTGLSYGYTF,TGTGCCAGTAGGACCACCGGGCTGTCCTATGGCTACACCTTC
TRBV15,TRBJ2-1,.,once,CATSRDLRSYYNEQFF,TGTGCCACCAGCAGAGATCTTAGGTCCTACTACAATGAGCAGTTCTTC
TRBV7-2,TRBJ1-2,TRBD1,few,CASSFRDRGGYTF,TGTGCCAGCAGCTTCCGGGACAGGGGTGGCTACACCTTC
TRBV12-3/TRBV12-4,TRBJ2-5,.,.,CASRTRSEETQYF,TGTGCCAGCAGAACTAGGAGTGAGGAGACCCAGTACTTC
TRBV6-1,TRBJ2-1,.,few,CASSEWRGRGIDNEQFF,TGTGCCAGCAGTGAATGGAGGGGGAGGGGGATTGACAATGAGCAGTTCTTC
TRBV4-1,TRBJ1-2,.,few,CASSHPGDNGYTF,TGCGCCAGCAGCCATCCGGGAGATAATGGCTACACCTTC